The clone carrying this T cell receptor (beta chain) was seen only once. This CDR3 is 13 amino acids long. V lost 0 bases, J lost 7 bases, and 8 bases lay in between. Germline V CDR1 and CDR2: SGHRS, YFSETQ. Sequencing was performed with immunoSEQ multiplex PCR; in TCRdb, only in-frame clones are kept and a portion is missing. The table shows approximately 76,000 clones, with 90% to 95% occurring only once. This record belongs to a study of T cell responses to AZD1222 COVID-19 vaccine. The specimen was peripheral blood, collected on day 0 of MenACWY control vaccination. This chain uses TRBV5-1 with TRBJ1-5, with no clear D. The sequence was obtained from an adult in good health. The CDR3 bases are TGCGCCAGCAGCTTGGCGGGGAAACAGCCCCAGCATTTT. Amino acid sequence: CASSLAGKQPQHF. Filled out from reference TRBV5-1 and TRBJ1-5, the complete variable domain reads KAGVTQTPRYLIKTRGQQVTLSCSPISGHRSVSWYQQTPGQGLQFLFEYFSETQRNKGNFPGRFSGRQFSNSRSEMNVSTLELGDSALYLCASSLAGKQPQHFGDGTRLSIL.